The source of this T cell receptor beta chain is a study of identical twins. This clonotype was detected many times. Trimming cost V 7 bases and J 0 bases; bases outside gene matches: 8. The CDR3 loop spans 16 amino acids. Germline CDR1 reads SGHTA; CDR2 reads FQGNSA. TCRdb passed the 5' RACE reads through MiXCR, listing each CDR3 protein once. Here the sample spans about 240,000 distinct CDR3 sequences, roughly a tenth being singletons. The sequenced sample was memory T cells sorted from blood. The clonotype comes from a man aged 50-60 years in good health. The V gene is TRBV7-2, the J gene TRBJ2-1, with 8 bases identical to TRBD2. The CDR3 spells CASTSGGLSSYNEQFF. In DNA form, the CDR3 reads TGTGCCAGCACCTCGGGGGGGTTGAGCTCCTACAATGAGCAGTTCTTC. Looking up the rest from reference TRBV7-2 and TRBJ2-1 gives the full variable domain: GAGVSQSPSNKVTEKGKDVELRCDPISGHTALYWYRQSLGQGLEFLIYFQGNSAPDKSGLPSDRFSAERTGGSVSTLTIQRTQQEDSAVYLCASTSGGLSSYNEQFFGPGTRLTVL.